Shown below are 6 T cell receptor beta chains from a single sample sequenced in a study of blood T cell repertoires in COVID-19. Profiling relied on immunoSEQ multiplex PCR, and the TCRdb table lists in-frame clones only, not all of them. There are approximately 86,000 clones in the sample; around four fifths occur only once, and around 3.7% lies in the top ten. The sample comprised peripheral blood. The receptors originated from a man over 45 with acute or convalescent COVID-19.

This clone was seen only a few times. The rearrangement joins TRBV28 to TRBJ1-2; D may be TRBD1 (5 bases). The CDR3 loop spans 14 amino acids. V was shortened by 3 bases and J by 0 bases, with 8 bases between the two germline ends. Germline V gene lookup returns CDR1 MDHEN and CDR2 SYDVKM. The CDR3 DNA reads TGTGCCAGCAGTTTGACAGTAGCTAACTATGGCTACACCTTC. It encodes CASSLTVANYGYTF.

The chain has TRBV25-1 and TRBJ1-3; possible D gene TRBD1, 5 bases. V lost 2 bases and J lost 0, with 14 bases in between. CDR1 MGHDK and CDR2 SYGVNS come from the germline V gene. The CDR3 consists of 17 residues. CDR3 sequence (DNA): TGTGCCAGCAGTGAAGGGGGGTCTTGGGACTCTGGAAACACCATATATTTT. Its protein product is CASSEGGSWDSGNTIYF.

This chain joins TRBV9 and TRBJ2-1; D not certain. The CDR3 has 15 residues. Germline loops: CDR1 SGDLS, CDR2 YYNGEE. V dropped 0 bases and J dropped 5 bases, with 12 bases sitting between them. CDR3 region: CASSVVPTQDNEQFF. CDR3 in DNA: TGTGCCAGCAGCGTAGTTCCTACCCAGGACAATGAGCAGTTCTTC.

J is TRBJ2-1 and V is TRBV11-3, with D tentatively TRBD2 (5 bases). Per germline, CDR1 SGHNT and CDR2 YENEEA. This CDR3 has 18 residues. V was pared by 6 bases and J by 0 bases, with 21 bases between. CDR3 sequence reads: CASRYRPAGESSYNEQFF. The CDR3 DNA reads TGTGCCAGCAGATACAGACCGGCCGGGGAAAGCTCCTACAATGAGCAGTTCTTC. Full variable domain (rest looked up from reference TRBV11-3 and TRBJ2-1): EAGVVQSPRYKIIEKKQPVAFWCNPISGHNTLYWYLQNLGQGPELLIRYENEEAVDDSQLPKDRFSAERLKGVDSTLKIQPAELGDSAVYLCASRYRPAGESSYNEQFFGPGTRLTVL.

The chain joins TRBV6-5 to TRBJ2-3, with TRBD2 matching over 7 bases. V lost 2 bases, J lost 1 base, and 0 bases stayed unmatched. The CDR3 is made up of 14 amino acids. Germline V gives CDR1 MNHEY, CDR2 SVGAGI. CDR3 DNA: TGTGCCAGCAGTTACCGGGGGGGCACAGATACGCAGTATTTT. It yields the protein CASSYRGGTDTQYF.

This clone was detected once. The V gene is TRBV12-5, the J gene TRBJ2-7; 10 nucleotides line up with TRBD1. V gave up 5 bases and J gave up 7 bases; unmatched junction bases: 8. This CDR3 is built from 14 residues. CDR1 LGHNT and CDR2 FRNRAP come from the germline V gene. The CDR3 region has the DNA TGTGCTAGTGGTCGGACAGGGGGAACTGGAGAGCAGTACTTC. Translation: CASGRTGGTGEQYF.